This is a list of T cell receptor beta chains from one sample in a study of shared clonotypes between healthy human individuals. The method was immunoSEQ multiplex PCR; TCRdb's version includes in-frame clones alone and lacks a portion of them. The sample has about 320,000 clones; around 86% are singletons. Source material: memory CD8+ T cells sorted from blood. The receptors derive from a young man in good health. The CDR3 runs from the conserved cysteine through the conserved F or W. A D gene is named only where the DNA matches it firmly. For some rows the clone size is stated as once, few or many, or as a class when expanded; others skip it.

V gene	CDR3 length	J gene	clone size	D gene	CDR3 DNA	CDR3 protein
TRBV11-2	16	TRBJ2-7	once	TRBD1	TGTGCCAGCAGCTTAGATCGGGACAGGGGCTCCTACGAGCAGTACTTC	CASSLDRDRGSYEQYF
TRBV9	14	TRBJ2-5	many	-	TGTGCCAGCAGCGTAGACGGGACGCAAGAGACCCAGTACTTC	CASSVDGTQETQYF
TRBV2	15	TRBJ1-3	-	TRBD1	TGTGCCAGCAGGGGGACAGGCGACTCTGGAAACACCATATATTTT	CASRGTGDSGNTIYF
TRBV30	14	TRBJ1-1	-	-	TGTGCCTGGAGTTTTCGGGGGCATAGACCTGAAGCTTTCTTT	CAWSFRGHRPEAFF
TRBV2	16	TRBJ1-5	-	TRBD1	TGTGCCAGCAGTGATCCGGGACAGGGAGGGGATCAGCCCCAGCATTTT	CASSDPGQGGDQPQHF
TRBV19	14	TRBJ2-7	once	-	TGTGCCAGTAGTTCCAGACTATATTCCTACGAGCAGTACTTC	CASSSRLYSYEQYF
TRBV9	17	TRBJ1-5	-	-	TGTGCCAGCAGCCCTGGGGGAGACCTATATAGCAATCAGCCCCAGCATTTT	CASSPGGDLYSNQPQHF
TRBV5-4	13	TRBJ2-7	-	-	TGTGCCAGCAGCCCCGGCGGAATCTACGAGCAGTACTTC	CASSPGGIYEQYF
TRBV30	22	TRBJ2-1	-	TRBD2	TGTGCCTGGAGTGTACCGGGGGGGGCTCGCGGGAGGATCCGAAACTCCTACAATGAGCAGTTCTTC	CAWSVPGGARGRIRNSYNEQFF
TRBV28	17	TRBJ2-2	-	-	TGTGCCAGCAGTTTTGCCAGGGAGCATACGAACACCGGGGAGCTGTTTTTT	CASSFAREHTNTGELFF
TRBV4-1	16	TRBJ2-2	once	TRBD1	TGCGCCAGCAGCCAAGTGACAGGGATAAACACCGGGGAGCTGTTTTTT	CASSQVTGINTGELFF
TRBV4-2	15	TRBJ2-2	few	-	TGTGCCAGCAGCCAAGGGTCGACAGACACCGGGGAGCTGTTTTTT	CASSQGSTDTGELFF
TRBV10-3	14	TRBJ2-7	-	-	TGTGCCATCAGTGATGGGCTGACAGTCTCGGCGCAGTACTTC	CAISDGLTVSAQYF
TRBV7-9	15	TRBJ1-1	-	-	TGTGCCAGCAGCTTAGTTCTGGGAGGCGACACTGAAGCTTTCTTT	CASSLVLGGDTEAFF
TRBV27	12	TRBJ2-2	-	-	TGTGCCAGCAGTTTAGGGGGCGGGGAGCTGTTTTTT	CASSLGGGELFF
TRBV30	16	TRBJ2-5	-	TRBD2	TGTGCCTGGAGTGGGCTAGCGGGGGCTACGGGGGAGACCCAGTACTTC	CAWSGLAGATGETQYF
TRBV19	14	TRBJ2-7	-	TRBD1	TGTGCCAGTAGTCCCGGGACAGGGGGCTACGAGCAGTACTTC	CASSPGTGGYEQYF
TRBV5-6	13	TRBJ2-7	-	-	TGTGCCAGCAGCTTACCGACAGGCTACGAGCAGTACTTC	CASSLPTGYEQYF